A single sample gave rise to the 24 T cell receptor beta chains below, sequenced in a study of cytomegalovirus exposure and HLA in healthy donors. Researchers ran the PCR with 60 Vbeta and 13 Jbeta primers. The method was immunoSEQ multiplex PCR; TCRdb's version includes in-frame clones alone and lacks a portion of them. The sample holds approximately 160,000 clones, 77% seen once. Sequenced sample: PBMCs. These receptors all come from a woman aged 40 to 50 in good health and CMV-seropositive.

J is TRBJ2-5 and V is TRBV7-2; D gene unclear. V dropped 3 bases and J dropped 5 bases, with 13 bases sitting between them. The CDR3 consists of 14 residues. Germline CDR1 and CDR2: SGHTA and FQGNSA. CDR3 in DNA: TGTGCCAGCAGCTTGGCCAGATCTTCGGAGACCCAGTACTTC. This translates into CASSLARSSETQYF. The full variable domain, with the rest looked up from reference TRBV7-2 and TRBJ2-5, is GAGVSQSPSNKVTEKGKDVELRCDPISGHTALYWYRQSLGQGLEFLIYFQGNSAPDKSGLPSDRFSAERTGGSVSTLTIQRTQQEDSAVYLCASSLARSSETQYFGPGTRLLVL.

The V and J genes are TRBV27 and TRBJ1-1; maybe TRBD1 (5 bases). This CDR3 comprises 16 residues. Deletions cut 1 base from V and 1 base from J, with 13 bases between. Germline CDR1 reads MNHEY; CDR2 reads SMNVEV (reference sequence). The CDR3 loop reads CASSLLVGQPNTEAFF. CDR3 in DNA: TGTGCCAGCAGTTTATTGGTTGGACAACCGAACACTGAAGCTTTCTTT.

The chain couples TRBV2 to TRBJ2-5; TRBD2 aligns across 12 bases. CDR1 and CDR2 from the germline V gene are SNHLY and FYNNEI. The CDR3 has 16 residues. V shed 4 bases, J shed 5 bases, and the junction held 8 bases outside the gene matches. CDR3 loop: CASSVGASGGAETQYF. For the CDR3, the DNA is TGTGCCAGCAGTGTGGGGGCTAGCGGGGGGGCGGAGACCCAGTACTTC.

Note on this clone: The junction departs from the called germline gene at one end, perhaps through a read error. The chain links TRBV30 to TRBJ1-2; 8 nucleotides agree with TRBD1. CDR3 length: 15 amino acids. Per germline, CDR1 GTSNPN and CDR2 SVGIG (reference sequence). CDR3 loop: CAWRGKDRAPYGHTF. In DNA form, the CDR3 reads TGTGCCTGGAGAGGAAAGGACAGGGCCCCCTATGGCCACACCTTC.

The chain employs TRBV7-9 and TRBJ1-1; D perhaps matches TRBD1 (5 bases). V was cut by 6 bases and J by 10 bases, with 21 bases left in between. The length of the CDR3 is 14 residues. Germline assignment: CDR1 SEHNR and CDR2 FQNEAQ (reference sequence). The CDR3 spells CASSLGRSLEGAFF. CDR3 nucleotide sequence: TGTGCCAGCAGTTTGGGACGGTCTTTGGAGGGAGCTTTCTTT.

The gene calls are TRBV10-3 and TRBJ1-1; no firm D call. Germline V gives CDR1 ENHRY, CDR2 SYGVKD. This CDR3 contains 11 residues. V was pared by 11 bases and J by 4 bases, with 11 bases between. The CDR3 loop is CACREGTEAFF. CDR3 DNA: TGTGCCTGCCGGGAGGGCACTGAAGCTTTCTTT.

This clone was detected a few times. The CDR3 DNA is TGCGCCAGCAGCCAAGAGACTAGTGGAGATACGCAGTATTTT. As protein: CASSQETSGDTQYF. The V and J genes are TRBV4-3 and TRBJ2-3; D possibly corresponds to TRBD2 (6 bases). Trimming stripped 0 bases from V and 5 bases from J, with 9 bases between. The germline V gene encodes CDR1 LGHNA and CDR2 YSLEER. The CDR3 spans 14 residues.

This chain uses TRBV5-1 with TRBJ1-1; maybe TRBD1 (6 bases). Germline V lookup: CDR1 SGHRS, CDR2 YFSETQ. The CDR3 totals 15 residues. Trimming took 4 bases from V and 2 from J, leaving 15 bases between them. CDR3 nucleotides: TGCGCCAGCAGCCCGACCGTACAGGGAAACACTGAAGCTTTCTTT. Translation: CASSPTVQGNTEAFF.

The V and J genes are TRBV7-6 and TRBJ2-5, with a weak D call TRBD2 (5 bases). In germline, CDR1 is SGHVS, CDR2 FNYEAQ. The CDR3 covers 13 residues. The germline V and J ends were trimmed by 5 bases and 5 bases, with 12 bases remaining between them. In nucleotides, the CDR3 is TGTGCCAGCAGCGCACTAGTATTGGAGACCCAGTACTTC. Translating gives CASSALVLETQYF.

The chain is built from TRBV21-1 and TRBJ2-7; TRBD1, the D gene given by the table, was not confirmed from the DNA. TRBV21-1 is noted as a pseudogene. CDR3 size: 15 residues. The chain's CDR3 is CASNARGDRGNEQYF. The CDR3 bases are TGTGCCAGCAACGCACGAGGGGACAGGGGTAACGAGCAGTACTTC.

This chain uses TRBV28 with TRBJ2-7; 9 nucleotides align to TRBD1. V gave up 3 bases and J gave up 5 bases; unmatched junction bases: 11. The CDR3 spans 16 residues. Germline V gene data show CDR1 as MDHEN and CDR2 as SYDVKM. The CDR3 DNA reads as TGTGCCAGCAGTTTCCTGGCCGGGACAGGGACCCACGAGCAGTACTTC. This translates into CASSFLAGTGTHEQYF.

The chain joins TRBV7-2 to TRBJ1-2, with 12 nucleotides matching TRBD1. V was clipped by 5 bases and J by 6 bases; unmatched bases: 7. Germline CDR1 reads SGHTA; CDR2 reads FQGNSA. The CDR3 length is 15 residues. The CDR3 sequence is CASSLSGQGADGYTF. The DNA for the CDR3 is TGTGCCAGCAGCCTCTCGGGACAGGGGGCGGATGGCTACACCTTC.

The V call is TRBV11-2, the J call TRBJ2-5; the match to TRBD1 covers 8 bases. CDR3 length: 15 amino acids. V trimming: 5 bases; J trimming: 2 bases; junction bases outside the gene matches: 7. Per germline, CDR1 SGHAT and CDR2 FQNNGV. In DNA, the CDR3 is TGTGCCAGCAGCGCGAACACAGGGGGACAAGAGACCCAGTACTTC. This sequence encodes CASSANTGGQETQYF.

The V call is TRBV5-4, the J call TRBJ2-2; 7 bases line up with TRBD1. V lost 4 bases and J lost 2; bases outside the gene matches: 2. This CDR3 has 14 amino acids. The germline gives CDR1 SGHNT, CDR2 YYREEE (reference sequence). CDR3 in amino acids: CASSGDSNTGELFF. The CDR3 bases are TGTGCCAGCAGCGGGGACAGTAACACCGGGGAGCTGTTTTTT.

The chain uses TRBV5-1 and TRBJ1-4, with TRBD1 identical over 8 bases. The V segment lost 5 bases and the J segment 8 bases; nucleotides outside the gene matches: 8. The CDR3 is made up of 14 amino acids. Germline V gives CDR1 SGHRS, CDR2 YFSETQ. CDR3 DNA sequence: TGCGCCAGCAGTCAGGGGGCGCCGGAGGAAAAACTGTTTTTT. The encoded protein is CASSQGAPEEKLFF.

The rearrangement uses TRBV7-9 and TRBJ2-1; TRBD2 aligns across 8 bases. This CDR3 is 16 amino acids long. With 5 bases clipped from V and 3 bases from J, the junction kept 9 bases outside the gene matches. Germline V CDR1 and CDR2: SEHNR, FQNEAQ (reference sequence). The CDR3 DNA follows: TGTGCCAGCAGCCCCCTCGGGGGGGCCCACTACAATGAGCAGTTCTTC. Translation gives CASSPLGGAHYNEQFF.

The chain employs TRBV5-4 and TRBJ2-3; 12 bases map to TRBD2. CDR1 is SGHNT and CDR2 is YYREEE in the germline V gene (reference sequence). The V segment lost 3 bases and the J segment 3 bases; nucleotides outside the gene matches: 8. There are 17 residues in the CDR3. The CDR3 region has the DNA TGTGCCAGCAGCTCTCTAGCGGGAGGGCCATTGACAGATACGCAGTATTTT. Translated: CASSSLAGGPLTDTQYF.

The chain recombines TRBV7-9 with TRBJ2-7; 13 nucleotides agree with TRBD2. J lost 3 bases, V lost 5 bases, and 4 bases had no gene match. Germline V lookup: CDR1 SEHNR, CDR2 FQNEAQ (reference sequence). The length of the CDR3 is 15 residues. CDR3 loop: CASSHGLAGVYEQYF. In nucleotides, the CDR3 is TGTGCCAGCAGCCATGGACTAGCGGGAGTCTACGAGCAGTACTTC.

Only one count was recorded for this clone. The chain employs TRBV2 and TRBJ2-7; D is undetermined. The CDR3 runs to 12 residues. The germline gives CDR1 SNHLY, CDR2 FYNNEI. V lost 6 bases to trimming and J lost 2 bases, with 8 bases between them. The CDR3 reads CASSSDAYEQYF. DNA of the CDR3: TGTGCCAGCAGCAGCGACGCCTACGAGCAGTACTTC.

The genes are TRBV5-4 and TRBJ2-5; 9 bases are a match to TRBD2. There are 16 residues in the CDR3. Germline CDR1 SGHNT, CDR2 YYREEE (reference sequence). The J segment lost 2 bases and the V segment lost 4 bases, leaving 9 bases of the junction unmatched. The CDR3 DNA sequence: TGTGCCAGCAGCCTCGGGGGGGGACTAGCTCAAGAGACCCAGTACTTC. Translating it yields CASSLGGGLAQETQYF.

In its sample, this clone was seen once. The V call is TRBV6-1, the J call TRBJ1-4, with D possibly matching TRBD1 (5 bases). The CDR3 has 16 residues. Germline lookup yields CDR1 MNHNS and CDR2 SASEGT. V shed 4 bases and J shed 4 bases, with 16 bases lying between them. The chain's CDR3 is CASSGPGEGFNEKLFF. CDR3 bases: TGTGCCAGCAGTGGCCCGGGAGAGGGGTTTAATGAAAAACTGTTTTTT.

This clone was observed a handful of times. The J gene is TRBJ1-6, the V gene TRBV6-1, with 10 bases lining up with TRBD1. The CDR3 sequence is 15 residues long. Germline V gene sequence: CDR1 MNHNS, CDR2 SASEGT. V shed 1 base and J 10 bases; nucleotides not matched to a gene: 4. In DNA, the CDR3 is TGTGCCAGCAGTGAAGAGGGACAGGGGTACTCACCCCTCCACTTT. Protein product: CASSEEGQGYSPLHF.

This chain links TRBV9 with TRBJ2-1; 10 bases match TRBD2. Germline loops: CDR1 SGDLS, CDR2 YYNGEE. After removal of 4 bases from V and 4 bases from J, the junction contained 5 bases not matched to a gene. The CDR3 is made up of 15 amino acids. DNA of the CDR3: TGTGCCAGCAGCACTAGCGGGGAAGCATACAATGAGCAGTTCTTC. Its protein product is CASSTSGEAYNEQFF.

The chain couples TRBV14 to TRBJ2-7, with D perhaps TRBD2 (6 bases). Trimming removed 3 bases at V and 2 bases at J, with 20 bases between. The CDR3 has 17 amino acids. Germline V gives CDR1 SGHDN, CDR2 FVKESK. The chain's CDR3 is CASSHPGTLPGTYEQYF. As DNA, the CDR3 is TGTGCCAGCAGCCACCCCGGGACTTTGCCCGGAACCTACGAGCAGTACTTC.